This T cell receptor (beta chain) emerged from a study of regulatory T cells in long-lasting Graves disease. General observations from the study: Examination was confined to peripheral blood, excluding thyroid tissue.

Arm-PCR of CDR3 regions and iRepertoire HTBI primers were the basis on which TCR beta libraries were built. TCRdb re-analysed the multiplex PCR reads in MiXCR, keeping a single row per CDR3 protein. Of 350,000 to 500,000 distinct CDR3 sequences listed, 11% to 15% are singletons. Time point defined: newly diagnosed GD, antithyroid drugs for less than 3 months. Preparation of the TCR library used RNA extracted from PBMCs. V was pared by 5 bases and J by 5 bases, with 11 bases between. Looked up from germline, CDR1 is MNHNS and CDR2 is SASEGT. The CDR3 is 13 residues long. This clonotype was observed at least ten times. Its antigen remains unidentified. This sample also appeared in a second study, on T cells in Graves' hyperthyroidism and ophthalmopathy.

This receptor was obtained from a woman aged 50 to 60 with Graves disease. The specimen comprised peripheral blood mononuclear cells (PBMCs), sampled at new diagnosis, from a patient treated with antithyroid drugs. V usage is TRBV6-1 and J usage is TRBJ2-3; D uncertain. The chain's CDR3 is CASSYTTLDTQYF. The CDR3 region has the DNA TGTGCCAGCAGTTACACCACTTTAGATACGCAGTATTTT.